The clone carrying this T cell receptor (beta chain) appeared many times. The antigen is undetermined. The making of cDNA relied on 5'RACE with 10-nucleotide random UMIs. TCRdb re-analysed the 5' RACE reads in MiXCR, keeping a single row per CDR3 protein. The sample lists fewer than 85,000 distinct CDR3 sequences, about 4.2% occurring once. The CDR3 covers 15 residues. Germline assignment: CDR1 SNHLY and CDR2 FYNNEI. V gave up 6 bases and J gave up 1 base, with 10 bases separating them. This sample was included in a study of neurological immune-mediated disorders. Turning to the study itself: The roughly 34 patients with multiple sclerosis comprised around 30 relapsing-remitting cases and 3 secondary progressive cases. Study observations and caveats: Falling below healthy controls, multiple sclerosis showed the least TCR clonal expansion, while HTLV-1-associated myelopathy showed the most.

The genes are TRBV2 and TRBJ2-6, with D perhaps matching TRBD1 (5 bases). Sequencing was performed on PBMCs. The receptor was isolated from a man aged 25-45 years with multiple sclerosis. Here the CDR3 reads CASSFQGSGANVLTF. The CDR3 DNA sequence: TGTGCCAGCAGCTTTCAGGGTTCTGGGGCCAACGTCCTGACTTTC.